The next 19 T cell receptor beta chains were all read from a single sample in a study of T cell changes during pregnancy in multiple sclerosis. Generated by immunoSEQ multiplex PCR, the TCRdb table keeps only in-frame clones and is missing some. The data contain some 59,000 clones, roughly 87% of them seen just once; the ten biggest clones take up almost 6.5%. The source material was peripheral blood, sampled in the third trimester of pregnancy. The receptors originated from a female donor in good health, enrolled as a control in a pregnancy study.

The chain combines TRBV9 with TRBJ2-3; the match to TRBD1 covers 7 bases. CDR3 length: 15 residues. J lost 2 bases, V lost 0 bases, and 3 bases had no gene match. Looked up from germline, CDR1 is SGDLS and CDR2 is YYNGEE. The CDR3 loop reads CASSVDGTATDTQYF. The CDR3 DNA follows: TGTGCCAGCAGCGTAGATGGGACAGCCACAGATACGCAGTATTTT. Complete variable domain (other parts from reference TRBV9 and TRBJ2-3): DSGVTQTPKHLITATGQRVTLRCSPRSGDLSVYWYQQSLDQGLQFLIQYYNGEERAKGNILERFSAQQFPDLHSELNLSSLELGDSALYFCASSVDGTATDTQYFGPGTRLTVL.

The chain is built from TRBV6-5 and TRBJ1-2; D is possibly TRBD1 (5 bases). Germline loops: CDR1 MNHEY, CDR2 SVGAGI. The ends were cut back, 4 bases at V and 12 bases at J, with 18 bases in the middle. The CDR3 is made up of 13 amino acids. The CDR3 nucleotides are TGTGCCAGCAGTTCAACCCAGGGCCTTCGGGACACCTTC. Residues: CASSSTQGLRDTF.

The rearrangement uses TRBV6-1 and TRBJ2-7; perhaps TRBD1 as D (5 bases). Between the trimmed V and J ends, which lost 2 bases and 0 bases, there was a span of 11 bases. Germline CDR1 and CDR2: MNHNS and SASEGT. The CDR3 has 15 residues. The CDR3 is CASSEHRSSSYEQYF. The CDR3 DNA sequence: TGTGCCAGCAGTGAACACAGGTCAAGCTCCTACGAGCAGTACTTC.

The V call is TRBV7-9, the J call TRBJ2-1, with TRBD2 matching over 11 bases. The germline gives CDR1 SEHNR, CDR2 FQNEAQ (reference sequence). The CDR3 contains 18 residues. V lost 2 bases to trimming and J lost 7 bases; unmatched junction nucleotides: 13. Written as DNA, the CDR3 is TGTGCCAGCAGCTTACCCCCAAGACTAGCGGGACGACGGAATGAGCAGTTCTTC. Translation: CASSLPPRLAGRRNEQFF. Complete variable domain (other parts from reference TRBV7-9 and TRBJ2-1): DTGVSQNPRHKITKRGQNVTFRCDPISEHNRLYWYRQTLGQGPEFLTYFQNEAQLEKSRLLSDRFSAERPKGSFSTLEIQRTEQGDSAMYLCASSLPPRLAGRRNEQFFGPGTRLTVL.

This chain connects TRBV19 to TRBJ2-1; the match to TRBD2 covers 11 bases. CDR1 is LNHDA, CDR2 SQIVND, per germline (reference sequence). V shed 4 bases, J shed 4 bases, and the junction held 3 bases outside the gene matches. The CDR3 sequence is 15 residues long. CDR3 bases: TGTGCCAGTAGTAAGACTAGCGGGGATTACAATGAGCAGTTCTTC. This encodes CASSKTSGDYNEQFF. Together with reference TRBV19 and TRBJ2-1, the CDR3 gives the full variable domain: DGGITQSPKYLFRKEGQNVTLSCEQNLNHDAMYWYRQDPGQGLRLIYYSQIVNDFQKGDIAEGYSVSREKKESFPLTVTSAQKNPTAFYLCASSKTSGDYNEQFFGPGTRLTVL.

CDR3: CASSKGAPSYEQYF. The CDR3 DNA follows: TGCGCCAGCAGCAAGGGGGCCCCGTCCTACGAGCAGTACTTC. The chain uses TRBV5-1 and TRBJ2-7, with TRBD1 matching over 7 bases. Per the germline V gene, CDR1 is SGHRS and CDR2 is YFSETQ. The junction had 5 bases not matched to a gene; V was cut back by 4 bases and J by 1 base. CDR3 length: 14 residues.

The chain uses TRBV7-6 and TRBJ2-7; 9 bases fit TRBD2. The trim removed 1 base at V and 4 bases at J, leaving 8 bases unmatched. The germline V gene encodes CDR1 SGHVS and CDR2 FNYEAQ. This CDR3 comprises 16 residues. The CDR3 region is CASSLGGSGGLYEQYF. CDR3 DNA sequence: TGTGCCAGCAGCTTAGGGGGTAGCGGGGGATTATACGAGCAGTACTTC.

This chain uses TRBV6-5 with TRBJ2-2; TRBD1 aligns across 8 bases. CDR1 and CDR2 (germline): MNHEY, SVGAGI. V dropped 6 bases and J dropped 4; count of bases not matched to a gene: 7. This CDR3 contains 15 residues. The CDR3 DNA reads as TGTGCCAGCAGGCCCGGGACAGGATTCACCGGGGAGCTGTTTTTT. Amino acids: CASRPGTGFTGELFF.

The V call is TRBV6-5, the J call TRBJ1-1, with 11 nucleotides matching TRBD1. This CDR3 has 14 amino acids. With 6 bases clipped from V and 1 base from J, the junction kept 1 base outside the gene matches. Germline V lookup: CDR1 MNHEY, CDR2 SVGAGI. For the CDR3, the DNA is TGTGCCAGCAGGGGGACAGGGGGGAACACTGAAGCTTTCTTT. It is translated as CASRGTGGNTEAFF.

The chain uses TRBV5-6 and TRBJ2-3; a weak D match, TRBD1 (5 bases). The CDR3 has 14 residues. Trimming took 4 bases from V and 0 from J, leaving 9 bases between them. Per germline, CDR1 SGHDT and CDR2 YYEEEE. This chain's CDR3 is CASSPDSSTDTQYF. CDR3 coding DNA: TGTGCCAGCAGCCCAGACAGCAGCACAGATACGCAGTATTTT. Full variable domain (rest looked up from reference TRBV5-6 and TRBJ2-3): DAGVTQSPTHLIKTRGQQVTLRCSPKSGHDTVSWYQQALGQGPQFIFQYYEEEERQRGNFPDRFSGHQFPNYSSELNVNALLLGDSALYLCASSPDSSTDTQYFGPGTRLTVL.

The CDR3 spells CASSQGIPGTSGSSSTDTQYF. The DNA of the CDR3 is TGCGCCAGCAGCCAAGGTATACCCGGGACTAGCGGGAGCTCTAGCACAGATACGCAGTATTTT. The rearrangement uses TRBV4-3 and TRBJ2-3, with TRBD2 matching over 14 bases. From germline, CDR1 is LGHNA and CDR2 YSLEER. With 1 base clipped from V and 0 bases from J, the junction kept 12 bases outside the gene matches. This CDR3 is 21 amino acids long.

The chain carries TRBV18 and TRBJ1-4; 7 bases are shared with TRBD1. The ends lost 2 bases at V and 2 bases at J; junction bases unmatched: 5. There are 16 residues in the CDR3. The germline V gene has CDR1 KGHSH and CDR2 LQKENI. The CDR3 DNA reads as TGTGCCAGCTCACCATGGGACAGTCCGACTAATGAAAAACTGTTTTTT. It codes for CASSPWDSPTNEKLFF.

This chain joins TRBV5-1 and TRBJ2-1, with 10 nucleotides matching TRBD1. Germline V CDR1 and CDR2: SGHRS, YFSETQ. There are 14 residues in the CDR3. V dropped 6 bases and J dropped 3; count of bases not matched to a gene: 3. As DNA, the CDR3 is TGCGCCAGCACGGGACAGGGGCTCTACAATGAGCAGTTCTTC. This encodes CASTGQGLYNEQFF.

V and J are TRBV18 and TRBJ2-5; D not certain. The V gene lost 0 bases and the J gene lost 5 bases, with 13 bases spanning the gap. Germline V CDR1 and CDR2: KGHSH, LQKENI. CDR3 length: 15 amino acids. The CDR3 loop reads CASSPPILKRETQYF. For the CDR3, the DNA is TGTGCCAGCTCACCACCCATATTGAAGAGGGAGACCCAGTACTTC.

CDR3 coding DNA: TGTGCCAGCAGTTACGGGCTAGGGACAAGGAACACCATATATTTT. Its translation is CASSYGLGTRNTIYF. The chain is built from TRBV6-6 and TRBJ1-3, with D possibly TRBD1 on 6 matching bases. Trimming removed 2 bases from V and 7 bases from J, with 15 bases in between. Germline loops: CDR1 MNHNY, CDR2 SVGAGI (reference sequence). The CDR3 spans 15 residues.

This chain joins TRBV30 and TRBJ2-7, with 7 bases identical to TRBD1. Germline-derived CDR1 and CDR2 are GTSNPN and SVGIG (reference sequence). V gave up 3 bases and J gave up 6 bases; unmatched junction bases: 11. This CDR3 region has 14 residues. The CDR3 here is CAWSRQGQSREQYF. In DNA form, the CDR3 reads TGTGCCTGGAGCCGACAGGGTCAGTCGCGCGAGCAGTACTTC.

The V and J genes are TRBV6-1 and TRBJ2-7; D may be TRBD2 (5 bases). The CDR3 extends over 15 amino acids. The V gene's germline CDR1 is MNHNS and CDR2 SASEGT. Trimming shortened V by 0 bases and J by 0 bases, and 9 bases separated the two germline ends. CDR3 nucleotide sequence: TGTGCCAGCAGTGAAGCGCCGGGGAGCTCCTACGAGCAGTACTTC. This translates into CASSEAPGSSYEQYF.

DNA for the CDR3: TGTGCCAGCAGCCCGACTAGCGGGGTGAGCTCCTACGAGCAGTACTTC. It translates to CASSPTSGVSSYEQYF. This rearrangement joins TRBV7-2 to TRBJ2-7; TRBD2 agrees at 11 bases. Germline V CDR1 and CDR2: SGHTA, FQGNSA. Unmatched junction bases numbered 6, after V lost 5 bases and J lost 0 bases. The CDR3 consists of 16 residues.

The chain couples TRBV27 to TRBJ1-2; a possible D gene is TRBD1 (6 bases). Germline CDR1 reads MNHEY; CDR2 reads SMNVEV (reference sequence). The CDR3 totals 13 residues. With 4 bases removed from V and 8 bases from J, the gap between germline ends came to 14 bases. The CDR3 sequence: CASSWDLQGGYTF. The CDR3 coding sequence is TGTGCCAGCAGTTGGGACCTCCAGGGGGGCTACACCTTC.